The rows below give T cell receptor beta chains drawn from one sample of a study of T cell repertoires in cytomegalovirus infection. MiXCR was run by TCRdb on the reads, yielding one entry per CDR3 protein. The sample consists of hundreds of thousands of distinct CDR3 sequences, about a third of them appearing once. Sequences were obtained from PBMCs. Every receptor here comes from a human donor in good health (CMV status not recorded). Some clones in this sample may be carry-over from other donors' samples. CDR3s include the opening cysteine and the closing phenylalanine or tryptophan. D genes are given only for firm matches. Size tells how often a clone was seen (once, few, many) or the class of an expanded clone, and some rows leave it out.

V,size,D,J,DNA,CDR3
TRBV28,.,.,TRBJ1-3,TGTGCCAGCAGTTTTTTACAGGGAGGAGGAAACACCATATATTTT,CASSFLQGGGNTIYF
TRBV5-4,.,TRBD1,TRBJ2-2,TGTGCCAGCAGCTTGAACCGGGACAGAAACACCGGGGAGCTGTTTTTT,CASSLNRDRNTGELFF
TRBV25-1,.,TRBD2,TRBJ2-1,TGTGCCAGCAGTAAGCCTGGGGGGGGGATGTCTAGCAATGAGCAGTTCTTC,CASSKPGGGMSSNEQFF
TRBV28,few,TRBD1,TRBJ1-2,TGTGCCAGCAAGGACAGGGTAGTCGGTTGGGGCTACACCTTC,CASKDRVVGWGYTF
TRBV12-3/TRBV12-4,many,.,TRBJ1-3,TGTGCCAGCACGATAACGACAGGAGTAAACACCATATATTTT,CASTITTGVNTIYF
TRBV19,few,TRBD1,TRBJ1-5,TGTGCCAGTAGTGCCTTCGCAGGGGGAAATCAGCCCCAGCATTTT,CASSAFAGGNQPQHF
TRBV15,few,.,TRBJ2-7,TGTGCCACCAGCAGTCGAATTAGCGAGCAGTACTTC,CATSSRISEQYF
TRBV19,few,.,TRBJ1-1,TGTGCCAGTAATTCCAATGTGCGGAACACTGAAGCTTTCTTT,CASNSNVRNTEAFF
TRBV5-4,.,TRBD1,TRBJ2-1,TGTGCCAGCAGCTTGGCCGGACAGGGATCGGTCTACAATGAGCAGTTCTTC,CASSLAGQGSVYNEQFF
TRBV5-1,few,.,TRBJ1-2,TGCGCCAGCAGCTTGAGCCTAAGTGGGGAAGCATTTAACTATGGCTACACCTTC,CASSLSLSGEAFNYGYTF
TRBV20-1,few,.,TRBJ2-7,TGCAGTGCTGAGGCGCGGGACAGTCCGGCCTACGAGCAGTACTTC,CSAEARDSPAYEQYF
TRBV28,.,.,TRBJ2-7,TGTGCCAGCAGCACCAGGGTGGGCGAGCAGTACTTC,CASSTRVGEQYF
TRBV7-2,many,.,TRBJ2-3,TGTGCCAGCAGCCTCCTCCCCGGGACTGGTAGCACAGATACGCAGTATTTT,CASSLLPGTGSTDTQYF
TRBV19,.,.,TRBJ2-2,TGTGCCAGTAGTTCCCCCCCGGGCACCTTGTCCACCGGGGAGCTGTTTTTT,CASSSPPGTLSTGELFF
TRBV12-3/TRBV12-4,once,.,TRBJ2-1,TGTGCCAGCGCCAGGGACCGGAGCTCCTACAATGAGCAGTTCTTC,CASARDRSSYNEQFF
TRBV7-8,.,TRBD1,TRBJ2-1,TGTGCCAGCAGCTTAGATTTGGGACAGTACAATGAGCAGTTCTTC,CASSLDLGQYNEQFF
TRBV7-2,many,.,TRBJ1-2,TGTGCCAGCAGCTTAGACAGGGTTTATGGCTACACCTTC,CASSLDRVYGYTF
TRBV12-3/TRBV12-4,many,.,TRBJ1-5,TGTGCCAGCAGTTTCCAGCAGGGCAATCAGCCCCAGCATTTT,CASSFQQGNQPQHF
TRBV20-1,.,TRBD2,TRBJ2-7,TGCAGTGCTAGACATACGCGGGGGATCTCCTACGAGCAGTACTTC,CSARHTRGISYEQYF
TRBV5-6,.,.,TRBJ2-6,TGTGCCAGCAGCTTGTTCGGTGGTAGGGCCAACGTCCTGACTTTC,CASSLFGGRANVLTF
TRBV2,many,TRBD1,TRBJ1-6,TGTGCCAGCAGTGAATGGACAGGGGCTAGAAATAATTCACCCCTCCACTTT,CASSEWTGARNNSPLHF
TRBV7-2,.,.,TRBJ2-7,TGTGCCAGCAGCCCGATTTCAGGGCCTGGGGAGCAGTACTTC,CASSPISGPGEQYF
TRBV28,many,.,TRBJ1-6,TGTGCCAGCAGTCAACGGATGTATAATTCACCCCTCCACTTT,CASSQRMYNSPLHF